Sequencing of this T cell receptor (beta chain) was carried out in a study of blood T cells in healthy people across ages. This clonotype was seen only a few times. The second PCR ran about 6 to 12 cycles with a sample-barcoded 5' primer and J-beta primers. Every cDNA was tagged by a template-switch adaptor with 12 random nucleotides. One entry per CDR3 protein results from TCRdb running MiXCR on the 5' RACE reads. In the table there are 1 million or so distinct CDR3 sequences, about 23% of which are singletons. The sample also formed part of further work on T cells of mothers and their children. As that study records: The donors comprised several children and their three healthy Caucasian mothers. Reads obtained per mother exceeded 8 million TCR beta CDR3 reads, with approximately 3 million obtained per child. A slight, non-significant increase in overlap was found for related mother-child pairs relative to unrelated pairs.

This sequence was found in a girl aged 2 to 9 in good health. Sequencing was performed on blood.

DNA for the CDR3: TGCGCCAGCAGCTTGTACGAGGGATTCGAGACCCAGTACTTC. Translated: CASSLYEGFETQYF. This chain joins TRBV5-1 and TRBJ2-5, with D perhaps matching TRBD2 (5 bases). Germline V gene sequence: CDR1 SGHRS, CDR2 YFSETQ. The CDR3 spans 14 residues. V lost 1 base and J 5 bases, leaving 12 bases between the germline ends. Full variable domain (remainder filled in from reference TRBV5-1 and TRBJ2-5): KAGVTQTPRYLIKTRGQQVTLSCSPISGHRSVSWYQQTPGQGLQFLFEYFSETQRNKGNFPGRFSGRQFSNSRSEMNVSTLELGDSALYLCASSLYEGFETQYFGPGTRLLVL.